These 20 T cell receptor beta chains were sequenced from one sample in a study of OX40 agonist ivuxolimab in advanced cancers. The assay was immunoSEQ multiplex PCR, and TCRdb's table has in-frame clones only and misses some. The sample contains over 80,000 clones, about 90% of which appear only once. The sample here was CD4+ or CD8+ T cells sorted from blood, taken in a trial of the OX40 agonist ivuxolimab. Every receptor here comes from an adult with an advanced solid tumor such as melanoma, head and neck, liver or kidney cancer.

V gene TRBV19 combines with J gene TRBJ1-2, with D unclear. V was trimmed by 4 bases and J by 0 bases, leaving 6 bases between them. Germline V gives CDR1 LNHDA, CDR2 SQIVND (reference sequence). CDR3 length equals 13 residues. The CDR3 sequence is CASSNRTNYGYTF. In nucleotides, the CDR3 is TGTGCCAGTAGTAACAGAACTAACTATGGCTACACCTTC. Full variable domain (missing parts from reference TRBV19 and TRBJ1-2): DGGITQSPKYLFRKEGQNVTLSCEQNLNHDAMYWYRQDPGQGLRLIYYSQIVNDFQKGDIAEGYSVSREKKESFPLTVTSAQKNPTAFYLCASSNRTNYGYTFGSGTRLTVV.

The chain couples TRBV10-2 to TRBJ1-5, with TRBD1 matching 9 bases. This CDR3 is 15 amino acids long. Germline CDR1 WSHSY, CDR2 SAAADI. The V gene end was trimmed by 6 bases and the J gene end by 1 base; junction bases not matched to a gene: 4. DNA for the CDR3: TGCGCCAGCAGGGACAGGGGTGGAAGCAATCAGCCCCAGCATTTT. This translates into CASRDRGGSNQPQHF.

In its sample, this clone was seen a few times. This sample includes further DNA sequences coding for the same CDR3. CDR3: CASSEGAGEQYF. In nucleotides, the CDR3 is TGTGCCAGCAGTGAGGGCGCCGGGGAGCAGTACTTC. This chain uses TRBV2 with TRBJ2-7; D unresolved. Between the trimmed V and J ends, which lost 3 bases and 7 bases, there was a span of 10 bases. The germline gives CDR1 SNHLY, CDR2 FYNNEI. The CDR3 is 12 residues long.

The rearrangement links TRBV25-1 to TRBJ1-4; perhaps TRBD1 as D (5 bases). The ends were cut back, 3 bases at V and 6 bases at J, with 14 bases in the middle. CDR3 size: 15 residues. Germline V lookup: CDR1 MGHDK, CDR2 SYGVNS. The CDR3 nucleotides read TGTGCCAGCAGTGAGGGGGGGGACTTATATGAAAAACTGTTTTTT. Protein sequence: CASSEGGDLYEKLFF.

This chain links TRBV6-6 with TRBJ2-7; 8 bases align to TRBD2. The trim removed 6 bases at V and 2 bases at J, leaving 6 bases unmatched. Per germline, CDR1 MNHNY and CDR2 SVGAGI (reference sequence). This CDR3 region has 14 residues. The CDR3 coding sequence is TGTGCCAGCAGGGGCGGGAGGACCCCCTACGAGCAGTACTTC. This encodes CASRGGRTPYEQYF.

The gene calls are TRBV5-1 and TRBJ2-7; maybe TRBD2 (6 bases). V was clipped by 1 base and J by 4 bases, with 15 bases between them. The CDR3 is 15 residues long. Germline V gene lookup returns CDR1 SGHRS and CDR2 YFSETQ. The CDR3 region has the DNA TGCGCCAGCAGCTTGTCCGGGGGTACCTTGTACGAGCAGTACTTC. This codes for CASSLSGGTLYEQYF.

This clone was found a few times. This sequence joins TRBV29-1 and TRBJ1-1, with D unclear. The germline V gene encodes CDR1 SQVTM and CDR2 ANQGSEA. CDR3 size: 16 residues. V lost 0 bases, J lost 1 base, and 15 bases lay in between. CDR3 sequence reads: CSVEDLEGFENTEAFF. The CDR3 DNA sequence: TGCAGCGTTGAAGATCTGGAGGGCTTCGAGAACACTGAAGCTTTCTTT. Together with reference TRBV29-1 and TRBJ1-1, the CDR3 gives the full variable domain: SAVISQKPSRDICQRGTSLTIQCQVDSQVTMMFWYRQQPGQSLTLIATANQGSEATYESGFVIDKFPISRPNLTFSTLTVSNMSPEDSSIYLCSVEDLEGFENTEAFFGQGTRLTVV.

The CDR3 DNA reads TGTGCCATCAGAACAGATAACACCGGGGAGCTGTTTTTT. As protein: CAIRTDNTGELFF. V usage is TRBV10-3 and J usage is TRBJ2-2; no clear D gene. V gave up 6 bases and J gave up 2 bases, with 7 bases separating them. This CDR3 region has 13 residues. The germline CDR1 and CDR2 sequences are ENHRY and SYGVKD.

The gene calls are TRBV5-1 and TRBJ2-7, with 10 bases identical to TRBD1. The CDR3 length is 15 residues. J lost 1 base, V lost 3 bases, and 4 bases had no gene match. Germline CDR1 is SGHRS and CDR2 is YFSETQ. CDR3 amino acids: CASSSGQGKSYEQYF. The CDR3 DNA follows: TGCGCCAGCAGCTCGGGACAGGGGAAGTCCTACGAGCAGTACTTC.

Comments on this clone: Different DNA sequences within this sample yield the same CDR3. The chain combines TRBV7-9 with TRBJ2-5; no firm D call. Trimming left V 2 bases short and J 5 bases short, with 3 bases between. Germline CDR1 SEHNR, CDR2 FQNEAQ (reference sequence). This CDR3 is built from 11 residues. The CDR3 sequence is CASSLTETQYF. In DNA form, the CDR3 reads TGTGCCAGCAGCTTAACCGAGACCCAGTACTTC.

The V and J genes are TRBV11-3 and TRBJ2-2; D tentatively fits TRBD1 or TRBD2 (6 bases each). CDR1 SGHNT and CDR2 YENEEA come from the germline V gene. CDR3 length: 16 residues. V was trimmed by 3 bases and J by 4 bases, leaving 15 bases between them. CDR3 nucleotide sequence: TGTGCCAGCAGCTTCGTGGGGGCGCGGGGCACCGGGGAGCTGTTTTTT. Residues: CASSFVGARGTGELFF.

The chain couples TRBV27 to TRBJ2-7; 8 nucleotides line up with TRBD1. This CDR3 comprises 12 residues. Unmatched junction bases numbered 1, after V lost 3 bases and J lost 6 bases. The germline CDR1 and CDR2 sequences are MNHEY and SMNVEV (reference sequence). CDR3 protein: CASSFTGGEQYF. The CDR3 DNA follows: TGTGCCAGCAGTTTCACAGGGGGCGAGCAGTACTTC.

V gene TRBV21-1 combines with J gene TRBJ2-3; the DNA was not used to check the table's D call, TRBD1. TRBV21-1 is designated a pseudogene. The CDR3 loop spans 15 amino acids. CDR3 nucleotide sequence: TGTGCCAGCAGCATGGGCCAATCTAGCACAGATACGCAGTATTTT. It encodes CASSMGQSSTDTQYF.

The chain carries TRBV9 and TRBJ2-3; no clear D gene. CDR1 is SGDLS, CDR2 YYNGEE, per germline. The V gene lost 4 bases and the J gene lost 2 bases, with 8 bases spanning the gap. CDR3 length: 13 residues. The CDR3 here is CASSTKHTDTQYF. In DNA form, the CDR3 reads TGTGCCAGCAGCACAAAACACACAGATACGCAGTATTTT.

This chain connects TRBV11-3 to TRBJ2-3; the D gene is possibly TRBD2 (6 bases). The CDR3 totals 13 residues. Germline CDR1 reads SGHNT; CDR2 reads YENEEA. V was trimmed by 8 bases and J by 1 base, leaving 10 bases between them. The CDR3 protein is CASGPGGTDTQYF. CDR3 DNA sequence: TGTGCCAGCGGGCCGGGAGGCACAGATACGCAGTATTTT.

The genes are TRBV6-1 and TRBJ2-7, with 9 bases identical to TRBD2. The germline V gene encodes CDR1 MNHNS and CDR2 SASEGT. The CDR3 totals 17 residues. The junction had 18 bases not matched to a gene; V was cut back by 0 bases and J by 12 bases. This chain's CDR3 is CASSEALRASGARPSYF. The DNA for the CDR3 is TGTGCCAGCAGTGAAGCGCTTCGCGCTAGCGGGGCCCGACCCTCGTACTTC.

The chain employs TRBV18 and TRBJ2-1; TRBD2 is a possible D gene (5 bases). The ends were cut back, 0 bases at V and 12 bases at J, with 12 bases in the middle. The CDR3 loop spans 13 amino acids. CDR1 KGHSH and CDR2 LQKENI come from the germline V gene. The CDR3 DNA sequence: TGTGCCAGCTCACCACCAGGAGGCTCGCGGCAGTTCTTC. Translated, it gives CASSPPGGSRQFF.

The gene calls are TRBV5-1 and TRBJ2-7; D is perhaps TRBD1 (6 bases). The V end was cut by 0 bases, the J end by 4 bases, with 11 bases between. Per the germline V gene, CDR1 is SGHRS and CDR2 is YFSETQ. The CDR3 has 14 amino acids. CDR3 DNA sequence: TGCGCCAGCAGCTTGGACAGGGACAAATACGAGCAGTACTTC. This translates into CASSLDRDKYEQYF. Using reference TRBV5-1 and TRBJ2-7 for the parts outside the CDR3, the full variable domain is KAGVTQTPRYLIKTRGQQVTLSCSPISGHRSVSWYQQTPGQGLQFLFEYFSETQRNKGNFPGRFSGRQFSNSRSEMNVSTLELGDSALYLCASSLDRDKYEQYFGPGTRLTVT.

The CDR3 DNA reads TGTTCGTCCCCCACCCCGATCGCAGATACGCAGTATTTT. It encodes CSSPTPIADTQYF. The chain carries TRBV27 and TRBJ2-3; no clear D. CDR1 and CDR2 (germline): MNHEY, SMNVEV (reference sequence). The CDR3 consists of 13 residues.

V and J are TRBV28 and TRBJ2-3; a possible D gene is TRBD2 (5 bases). V gave up 7 bases and J gave up 2 bases, with 10 bases separating them. The V gene's germline CDR1 is MDHEN and CDR2 SYDVKM. This CDR3 has 13 amino acids. The CDR3 is CASKGAPTDTQYF. The CDR3 DNA is TGTGCCAGCAAGGGAGCCCCCACAGATACGCAGTATTTT.